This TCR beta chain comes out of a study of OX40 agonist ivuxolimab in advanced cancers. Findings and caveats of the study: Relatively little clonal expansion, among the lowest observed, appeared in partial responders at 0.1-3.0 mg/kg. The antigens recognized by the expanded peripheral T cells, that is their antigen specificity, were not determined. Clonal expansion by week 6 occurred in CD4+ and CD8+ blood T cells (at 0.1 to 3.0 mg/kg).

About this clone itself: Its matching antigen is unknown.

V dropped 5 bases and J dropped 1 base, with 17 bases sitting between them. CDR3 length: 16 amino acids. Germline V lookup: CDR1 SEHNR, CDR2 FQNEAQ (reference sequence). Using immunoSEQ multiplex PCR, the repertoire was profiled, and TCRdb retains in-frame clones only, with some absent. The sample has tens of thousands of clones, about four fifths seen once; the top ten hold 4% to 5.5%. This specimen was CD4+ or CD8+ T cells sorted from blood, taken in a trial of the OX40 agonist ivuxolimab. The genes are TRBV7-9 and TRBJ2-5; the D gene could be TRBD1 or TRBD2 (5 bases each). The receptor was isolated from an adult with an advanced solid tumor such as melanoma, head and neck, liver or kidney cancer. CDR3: CASSPFGAAAQETQYF. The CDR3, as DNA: TGTGCCAGCAGCCCCTTCGGGGCGGCGGCCCAAGAGACCCAGTACTTC.